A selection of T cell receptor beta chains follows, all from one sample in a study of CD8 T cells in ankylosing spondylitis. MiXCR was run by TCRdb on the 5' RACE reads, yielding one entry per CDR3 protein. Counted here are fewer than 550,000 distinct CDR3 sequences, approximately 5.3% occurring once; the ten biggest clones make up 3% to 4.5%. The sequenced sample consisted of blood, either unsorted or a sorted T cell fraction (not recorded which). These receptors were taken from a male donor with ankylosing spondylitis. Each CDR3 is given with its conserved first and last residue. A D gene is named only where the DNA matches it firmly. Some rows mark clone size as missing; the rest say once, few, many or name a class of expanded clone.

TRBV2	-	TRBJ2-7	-	TGTGCCAGCAGTGGCGGCAGCCGGCGAGGCGAGCAGTACTTC	CASSGGSRRGEQYF
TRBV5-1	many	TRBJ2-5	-	TGCGCCAGCACCCAGGGGTTCTTCGGGAAGACCCAGTACTTC	CASTQGFFGKTQYF
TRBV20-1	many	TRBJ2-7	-	TGCAGTGCTAGAGCCTCGCTCAAAGAGCAGTACTTC	CSARASLKEQYF
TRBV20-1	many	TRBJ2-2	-	TGCAGTGCTACAAAACCATCCGCCGGGGAGCTGTTTTTT	CSATKPSAGELFF
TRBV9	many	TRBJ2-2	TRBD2	TGTGCCAGCAGCCTCGCCTCACTAGCGGGGGTCCTTAACACCGGGGAGCTGTTTTTT	CASSLASLAGVLNTGELFF
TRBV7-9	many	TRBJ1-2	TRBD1	TGTGCCAGCAGCTTAACAGGGGGCGCCTATGGCTACACCTTC	CASSLTGGAYGYTF
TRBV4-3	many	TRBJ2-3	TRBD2	TGCGCCAGCAGCCAAGAGGCGGGAGGTTACACAGATACGCAGTATTTT	CASSQEAGGYTDTQYF
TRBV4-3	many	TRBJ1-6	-	TGCGCCAGCAGCCAAGGACTGACAAGCCGTAATTCACCCCTCCACTTT	CASSQGLTSRNSPLHF
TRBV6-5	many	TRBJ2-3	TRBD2	TGTGCCAGCAGTTATACTAGCGGGGGAATCACAGATACGCAGTATTTT	CASSYTSGGITDTQYF
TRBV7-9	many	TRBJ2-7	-	TGTGCCAGCAGCTGGGACGTAGCCTACGAGCAGTACTTC	CASSWDVAYEQYF
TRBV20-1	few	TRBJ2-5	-	TGCAGTGCAGGGGGTGGTGGCAGGGGTTTTGGGACCCAGTACTTC	CSAGGGGRGFGTQYF
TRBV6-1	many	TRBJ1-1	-	TGTGCCAGCAGAACGGCCGACATGAACACTGAAGCTTTCTTT	CASRTADMNTEAFF
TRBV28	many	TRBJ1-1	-	TGTGCCAGCAGTTTAGGCCCGGGTTCCGAGGGTGAAGCTTTCTTT	CASSLGPGSEGEAFF
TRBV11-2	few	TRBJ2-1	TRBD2	TGTGCCAGCAGCTTCACTCCGGGACTAGCGGGGGCAACCTACAATGAGCAGTTCTTC	CASSFTPGLAGATYNEQFF
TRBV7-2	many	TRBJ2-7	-	TGTGCCAGCAGGCGGACTATGTCCTCCGGCGAGCAGTACTTC	CASRRTMSSGEQYF
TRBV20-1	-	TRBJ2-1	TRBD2	TGCAGTGCTAGTCTGGCGGGAGGGCCTGGTGAGCAGTTCTTC	CSASLAGGPGEQFF
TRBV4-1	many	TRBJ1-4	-	TGCGCCAGCAGCCAAGATCCGGGGGCGCTGGAAAAACTGTTTTTT	CASSQDPGALEKLFF
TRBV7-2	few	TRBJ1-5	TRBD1	TGTGCCAGCAGCTCGAGGACAGGGGAGATGGGCAATCAGCCCCAGCATTTT	CASSSRTGEMGNQPQHF
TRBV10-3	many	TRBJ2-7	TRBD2	TGTGCCACCGGTATGGCGGGGGTCCCCTACGAGCAGTACTTC	CATGMAGVPYEQYF
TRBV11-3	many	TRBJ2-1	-	TGTGCCAGCAGCTATAACCAAGGCGGTGAGCAGTTCTTC	CASSYNQGGEQFF
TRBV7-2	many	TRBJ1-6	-	TGTGCCAGCAGCTTAACCGGGGGGACCTATAATTCACCCCTCCACTTT	CASSLTGGTYNSPLHF
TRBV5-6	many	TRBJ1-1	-	TGTGCCAGCAGCCTGGACAGTCACGACGAAGCTTTCTTT	CASSLDSHDEAFF
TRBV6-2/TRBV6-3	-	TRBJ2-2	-	TGTGCCAGCAGTTACCCGAACCTTAGGGGCTCGAACACCGGGGAGCTGTTTTTT	CASSYPNLRGSNTGELFF
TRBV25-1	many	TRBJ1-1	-	TGTGCCAGCAGTGAAGGACGGGGATGGAACACTGAAGCTTTCTTT	CASSEGRGWNTEAFF
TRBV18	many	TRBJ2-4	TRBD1	TGTGCCAGCTCGCCCGGGACAGGGGTTCTAGCCAAAAACATTCAGTACTTC	CASSPGTGVLAKNIQYF
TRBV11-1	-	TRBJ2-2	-	TGTGCCAGCAGCTTACTTGGCAGCTCTTTCACCGGGGAGCTGTTTTTT	CASSLLGSSFTGELFF
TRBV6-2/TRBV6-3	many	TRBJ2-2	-	TGTGCCAGCAGTTACCAGCAAGGCGGGGCCGGGGAGCTGTTTTTT	CASSYQQGGAGELFF
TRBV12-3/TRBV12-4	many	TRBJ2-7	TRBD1	TGTGCCAGCAGCCGTACAGGGGGCTACGAGCAGTACTTC	CASSRTGGYEQYF
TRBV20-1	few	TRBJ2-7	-	TGCAGTGCTAGAGTTAGCGTCGCCTCCTACGAGCAGTACTTC	CSARVSVASYEQYF
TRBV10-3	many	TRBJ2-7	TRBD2	TGTGCCATCAGACCTAGCGGGCACTCCTACGAGCAGTACTTC	CAIRPSGHSYEQYF
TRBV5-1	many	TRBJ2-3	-	TGCGCCAGCAGCACGGGTAGCGGATCTAGCACAGATACGCAGTATTTT	CASSTGSGSSTDTQYF
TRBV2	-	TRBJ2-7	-	TGTGCCACTGGACAGTTTCCCTCCTACGAGCAGTACTTC	CATGQFPSYEQYF
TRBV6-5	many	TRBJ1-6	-	TGTGCCAGCAGTTACGCGGGCCAGGGTGGCTCACCCCTCCACTTT	CASSYAGQGGSPLHF
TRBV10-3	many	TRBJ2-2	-	TGTGCCATCAGTGGCGGCACCGGGGAGCTGTTTTTT	CAISGGTGELFF
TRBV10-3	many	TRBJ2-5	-	TGTGCCATCAGGGAGGGGGGGAGCGAGACCCAGTACTTC	CAIREGGSETQYF
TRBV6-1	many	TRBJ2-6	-	TGTGCCAGCCTAGCGCCAGGGGCCAACGTCCTGACTTTC	CASLAPGANVLTF
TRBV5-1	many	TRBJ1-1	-	TGCGCCAGCAGCTGGGAAGGGCCTGAAGCTTTCTTT	CASSWEGPEAFF